This T cell receptor (beta chain) was found in a study of T cell responses to AZD1222 COVID-19 vaccine. The assay was immunoSEQ multiplex PCR, and TCRdb's table has in-frame clones only and misses some. Of around 100,000 clones in the sample, roughly 90% were seen once. The germline V gene has CDR1 MRHNA and CDR2 SNTAGT. The ends lost 3 bases at V and 0 bases at J; junction bases unmatched: 3. The CDR3 is 16 residues long. The sequenced sample was peripheral blood, obtained on day 0 of AZD1222 vaccination. This receptor was taken from an adult in good health. The rearrangement uses TRBV6-4 and TRBJ2-1; 9 positions agree with TRBD1. The chain's CDR3 is CASSEGTGHSYNEQFF. The CDR3 nucleotides are TGTGCCAGCAGTGAAGGGACAGGGCACTCCTACAATGAGCAGTTCTTC.